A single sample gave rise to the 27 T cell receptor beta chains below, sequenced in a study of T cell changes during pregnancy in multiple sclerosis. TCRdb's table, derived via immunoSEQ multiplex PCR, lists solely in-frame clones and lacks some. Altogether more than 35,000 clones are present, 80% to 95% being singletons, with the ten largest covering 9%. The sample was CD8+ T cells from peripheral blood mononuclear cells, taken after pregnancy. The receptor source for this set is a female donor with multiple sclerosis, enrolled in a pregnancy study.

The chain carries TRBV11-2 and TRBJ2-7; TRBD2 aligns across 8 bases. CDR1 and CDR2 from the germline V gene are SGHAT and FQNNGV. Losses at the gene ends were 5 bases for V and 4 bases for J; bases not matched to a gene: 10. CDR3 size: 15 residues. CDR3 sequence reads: CASSRGGGFIYEQYF. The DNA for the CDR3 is TGTGCCAGCAGCCGAGGCGGGGGGTTTATTTACGAGCAGTACTTC.

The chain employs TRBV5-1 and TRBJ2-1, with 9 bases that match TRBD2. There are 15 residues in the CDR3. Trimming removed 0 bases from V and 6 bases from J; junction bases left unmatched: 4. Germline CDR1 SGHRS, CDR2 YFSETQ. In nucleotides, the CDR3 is TGCGCCAGCAGCTTGGGAGCGGGAGGCCTCAATGAGCAGTTCTTC. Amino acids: CASSLGAGGLNEQFF.

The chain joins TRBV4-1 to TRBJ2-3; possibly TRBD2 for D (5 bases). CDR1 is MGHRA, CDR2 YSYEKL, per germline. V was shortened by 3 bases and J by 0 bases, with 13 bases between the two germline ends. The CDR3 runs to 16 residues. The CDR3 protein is CASSHPAEASTDTQYF. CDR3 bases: TGCGCCAGCAGCCACCCAGCGGAAGCTAGCACAGATACGCAGTATTTT.

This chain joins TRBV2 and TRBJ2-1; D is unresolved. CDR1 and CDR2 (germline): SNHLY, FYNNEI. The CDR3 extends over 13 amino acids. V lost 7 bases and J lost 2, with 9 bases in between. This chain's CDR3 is CASTVNAYNEQFF. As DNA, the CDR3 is TGTGCCAGCACAGTTAACGCCTACAATGAGCAGTTCTTC. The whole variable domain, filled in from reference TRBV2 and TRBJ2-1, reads EPEVTQTPSHQVTQMGQEVILRCVPISNHLYFYWYRQILGQKVEFLVSFYNNEISEKSEIFDDQFSVERPDGSNFTLKIRSTKLEDSAMYFCASTVNAYNEQFFGPGTRLTVL.

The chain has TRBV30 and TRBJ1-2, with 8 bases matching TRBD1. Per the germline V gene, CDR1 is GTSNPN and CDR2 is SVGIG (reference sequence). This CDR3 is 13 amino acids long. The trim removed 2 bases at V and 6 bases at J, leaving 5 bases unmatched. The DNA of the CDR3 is TGTGCCTGGAGTTCAGGGGGCATACATGGCTACACCTTC. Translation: CAWSSGGIHGYTF.

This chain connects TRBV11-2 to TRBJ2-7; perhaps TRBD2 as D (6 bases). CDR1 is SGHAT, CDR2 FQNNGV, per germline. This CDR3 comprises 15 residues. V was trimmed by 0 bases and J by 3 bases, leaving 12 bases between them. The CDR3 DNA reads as TGTGCCAGCAGCTTAGAGGCGGAGGGGAACTACGAGCAGTACTTC. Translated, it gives CASSLEAEGNYEQYF.

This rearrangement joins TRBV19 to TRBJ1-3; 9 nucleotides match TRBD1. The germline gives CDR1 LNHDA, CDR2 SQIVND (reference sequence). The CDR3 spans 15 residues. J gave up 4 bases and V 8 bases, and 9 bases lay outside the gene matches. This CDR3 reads CASEFSGTGGNTIYF. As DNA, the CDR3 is TGTGCCAGTGAATTCTCCGGGACAGGGGGAAACACCATATATTTT.

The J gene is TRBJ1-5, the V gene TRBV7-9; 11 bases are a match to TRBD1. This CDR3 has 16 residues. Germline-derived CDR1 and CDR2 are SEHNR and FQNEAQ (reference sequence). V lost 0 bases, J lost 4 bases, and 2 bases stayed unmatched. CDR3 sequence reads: CASSLAGTGGNQPQHF. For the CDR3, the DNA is TGTGCCAGCAGCTTAGCCGGGACAGGGGGGAATCAGCCCCAGCATTTT.

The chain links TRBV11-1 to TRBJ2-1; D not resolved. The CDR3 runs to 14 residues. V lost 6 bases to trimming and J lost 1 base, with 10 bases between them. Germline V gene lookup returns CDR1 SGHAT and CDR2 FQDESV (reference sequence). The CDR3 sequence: CASSNSGSYNEQFF. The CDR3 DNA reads TGTGCCAGCAGTAACAGTGGTTCCTACAATGAGCAGTTCTTC.

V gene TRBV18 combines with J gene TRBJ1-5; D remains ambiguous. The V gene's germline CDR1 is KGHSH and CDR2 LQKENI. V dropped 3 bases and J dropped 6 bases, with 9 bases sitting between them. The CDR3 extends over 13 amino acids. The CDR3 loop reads CASSPSDFQPQHF. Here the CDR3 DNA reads TGTGCCAGCTCACCCAGTGACTTTCAGCCCCAGCATTTT.

The CDR3 region is CASSYSSANTEAFF. The CDR3 nucleotides are TGTGCCAGCAGTTATAGCAGCGCGAACACTGAAGCTTTCTTT. The chain couples TRBV6-5 to TRBJ1-1; no firm D call. CDR3 length equals 14 residues. Germline lookup yields CDR1 MNHEY and CDR2 SVGAGI. V was pared by 3 bases and J by 1 base, with 9 bases between.

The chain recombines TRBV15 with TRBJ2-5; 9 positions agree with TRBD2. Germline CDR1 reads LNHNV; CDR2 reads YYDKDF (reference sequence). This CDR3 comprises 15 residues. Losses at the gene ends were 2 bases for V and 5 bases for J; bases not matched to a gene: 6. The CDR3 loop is CATSRSRGGAETQYF. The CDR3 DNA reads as TGTGCCACCAGCAGATCCCGCGGGGGGGCCGAGACCCAGTACTTC.

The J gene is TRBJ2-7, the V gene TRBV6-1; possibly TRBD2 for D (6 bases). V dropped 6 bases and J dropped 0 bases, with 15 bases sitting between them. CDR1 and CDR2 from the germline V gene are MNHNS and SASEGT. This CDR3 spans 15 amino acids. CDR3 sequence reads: CASRHGLEGSYEQYF. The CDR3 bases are TGTGCCAGCAGACATGGCCTGGAGGGCTCCTACGAGCAGTACTTC.

The DNA for the CDR3 is TGTGCCAGCAGTTACCGGCAGGGTCCTGGCTACACCTTC. Translation: CASSYRQGPGYTF. The V and J genes are TRBV6-5 and TRBJ1-2; D possibly corresponds to TRBD1 (5 bases). Trimming pared 2 bases from V and 7 bases from J, leaving 11 bases between. The germline gives CDR1 MNHEY, CDR2 SVGAGI. This CDR3 spans 13 amino acids.

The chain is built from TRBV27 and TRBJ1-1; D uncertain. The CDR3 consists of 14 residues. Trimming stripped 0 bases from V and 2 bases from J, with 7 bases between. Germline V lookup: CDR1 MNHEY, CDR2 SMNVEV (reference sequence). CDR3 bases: TGTGCCAGCAGTTTATCCCGGGGAAACACTGAAGCTTTCTTT. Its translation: CASSLSRGNTEAFF.

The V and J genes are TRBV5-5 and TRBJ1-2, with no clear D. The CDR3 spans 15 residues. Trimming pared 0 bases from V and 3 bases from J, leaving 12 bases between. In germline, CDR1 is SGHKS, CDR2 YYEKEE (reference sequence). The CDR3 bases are TGTGCCAGCAGCTTGGAGGAGCCCGCCTACTATGGCTACACCTTC. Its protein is CASSLEEPAYYGYTF.

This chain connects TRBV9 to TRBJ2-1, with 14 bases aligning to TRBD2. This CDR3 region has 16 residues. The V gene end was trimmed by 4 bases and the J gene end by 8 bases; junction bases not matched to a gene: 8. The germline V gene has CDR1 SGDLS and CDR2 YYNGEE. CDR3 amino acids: CASSPGTSGSSDEQFF. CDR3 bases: TGTGCCAGCAGCCCCGGGACTAGCGGGAGTAGCGATGAGCAGTTCTTC.

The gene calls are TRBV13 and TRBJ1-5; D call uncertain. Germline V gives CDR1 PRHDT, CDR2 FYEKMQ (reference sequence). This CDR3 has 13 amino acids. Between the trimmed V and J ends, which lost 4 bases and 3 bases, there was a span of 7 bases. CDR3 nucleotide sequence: TGTGCCAGCAGCTCGGGTCCCAATCAGCCCCAGCATTTT. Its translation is CASSSGPNQPQHF.

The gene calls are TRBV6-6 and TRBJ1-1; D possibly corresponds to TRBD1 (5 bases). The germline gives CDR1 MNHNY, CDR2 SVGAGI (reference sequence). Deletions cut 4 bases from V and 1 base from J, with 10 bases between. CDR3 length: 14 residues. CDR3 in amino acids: CASSLPGSNTEAFF. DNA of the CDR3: TGTGCCAGCAGTTTACCAGGGTCGAACACTGAAGCTTTCTTT.

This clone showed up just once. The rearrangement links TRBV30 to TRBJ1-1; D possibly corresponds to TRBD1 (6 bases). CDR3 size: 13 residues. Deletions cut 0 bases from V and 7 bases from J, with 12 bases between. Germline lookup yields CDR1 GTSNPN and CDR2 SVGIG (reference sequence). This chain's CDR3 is CAWSVAGALEAFF. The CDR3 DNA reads TGTGCCTGGAGTGTAGCGGGGGCGCTTGAAGCTTTCTTT.

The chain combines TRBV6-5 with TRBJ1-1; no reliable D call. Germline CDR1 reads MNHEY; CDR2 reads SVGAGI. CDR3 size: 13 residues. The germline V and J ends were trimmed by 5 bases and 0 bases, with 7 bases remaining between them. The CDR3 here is CASSLNMNTEAFF. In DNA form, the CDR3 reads TGTGCCAGCAGTCTCAACATGAACACTGAAGCTTTCTTT.

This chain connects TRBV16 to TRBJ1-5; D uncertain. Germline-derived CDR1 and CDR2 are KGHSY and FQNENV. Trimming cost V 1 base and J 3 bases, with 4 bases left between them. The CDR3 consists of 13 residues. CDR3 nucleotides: TGTGCCAGCAGCCAATATCTCAATCAGCCCCAGCATTTT. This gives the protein CASSQYLNQPQHF.

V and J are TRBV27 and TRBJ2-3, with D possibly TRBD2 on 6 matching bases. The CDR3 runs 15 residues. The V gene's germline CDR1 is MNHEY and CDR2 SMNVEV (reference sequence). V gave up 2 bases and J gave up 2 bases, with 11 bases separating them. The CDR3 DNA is TGTGCCAGCAGTTTAACGGCGGGGCACACAGATACGCAGTATTTT. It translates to CASSLTAGHTDTQYF.

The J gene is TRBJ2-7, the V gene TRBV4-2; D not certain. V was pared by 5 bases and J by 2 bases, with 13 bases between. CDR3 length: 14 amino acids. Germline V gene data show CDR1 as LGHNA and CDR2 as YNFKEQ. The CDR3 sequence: CASSLEYSPYEQYF. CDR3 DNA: TGTGCCAGCAGCTTAGAGTATTCTCCCTACGAGCAGTACTTC.

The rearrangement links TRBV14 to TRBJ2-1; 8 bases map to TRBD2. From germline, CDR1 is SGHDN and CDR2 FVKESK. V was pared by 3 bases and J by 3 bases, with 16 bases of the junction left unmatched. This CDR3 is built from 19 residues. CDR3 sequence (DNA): TGTGCCAGCAGCCATGACGGCATCTTGCGGGGGGCTTTCTACAATGAGCAGTTCTTC. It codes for CASSHDGILRGAFYNEQFF.

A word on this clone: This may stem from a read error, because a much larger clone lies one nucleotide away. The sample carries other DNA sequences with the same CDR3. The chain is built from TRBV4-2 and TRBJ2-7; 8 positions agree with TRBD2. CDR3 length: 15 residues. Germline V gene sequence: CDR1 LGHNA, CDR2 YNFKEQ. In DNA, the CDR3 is TGTGCCAGCAGTCCCGGGGGGGGTAAGGGCTACGAACAGTACTTC. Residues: CASSPGGGKGYEQYF.

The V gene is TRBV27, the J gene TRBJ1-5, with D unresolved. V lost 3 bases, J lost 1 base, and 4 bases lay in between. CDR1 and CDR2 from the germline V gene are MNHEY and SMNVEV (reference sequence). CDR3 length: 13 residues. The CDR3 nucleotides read TGTGCCAGCAGTTTCGAGAGCAATCAGCCCCAGCATTTT. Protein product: CASSFESNQPQHF.